This T cell receptor (beta chain) was captured in a study of T cell repertoires in cytomegalovirus infection. Study information: CMV infection plus the matching HLA type was flagged by public TCR beta signatures. Study conclusions and caveats: There were HLA-C-restricted CMV-specific TCR beta clonotypes dominating the ex vivo response. Summed frequency of public TCR beta families distinguished CMV carriers with the relevant HLA.

A few counts support this clonotype. What it binds is unknown. Per the germline V gene, CDR1 is SGHTA and CDR2 is FQGNSA. V was cut by 5 bases and J by 4 bases, with 18 bases left in between. The CDR3 has 16 amino acids. MiXCR, applied by TCRdb to the reads, yields one record per CDR3 protein. The sample yields some 680,000 distinct CDR3 sequences, about 40% seen once. This chain uses TRBV7-2 with TRBJ1-5; D perhaps matches TRBD1 (5 bases). The sequence was obtained from a human donor in good health (CMV status not recorded). Some clones in this sample may be carry-over from other donors' samples. The sequencing sample was made of PBMCs. CDR3 in DNA: TGTGCCAGCAGCCTCTACAAGACAGATCCAAATCAGCCCCAGCATTTT. Protein product: CASSLYKTDPNQPQHF.